The present entry profiles one T cell receptor (beta chain) with its context. This entry is derived from a study of T cells in Graves' hyperthyroidism and ophthalmopathy. V shed 11 bases, J shed 4 bases, and the junction held 7 bases outside the gene matches. The CDR3 extends over 14 amino acids. Per the germline V gene, CDR1 is MNHNS and CDR2 is SASEGT. The CDR3 regions of TCR beta were amplified from RNA transcripts. First-round RT-PCR with HTBI primers amplified the TCR CDR3 region. One entry per CDR3 protein, called by TCRdb with MiXCR from the multiplex PCR reads. Counted here are hundreds of thousands of distinct CDR3 sequences, roughly 14% occurring once; the ten biggest clones make up 13%.

The receptor was isolated from a man aged 18 to 29 with Graves' ophthalmopathy. The chain is built from TRBV6-1 and TRBJ2-2; 10 bases agree with TRBD1. Material: blood. DNA for the CDR3: TGTGCCGCCAAGACAGGGGGCGGCACCGGGGAGCTGTTTTTT. Amino acid sequence: CAAKTGGGTGELFF.